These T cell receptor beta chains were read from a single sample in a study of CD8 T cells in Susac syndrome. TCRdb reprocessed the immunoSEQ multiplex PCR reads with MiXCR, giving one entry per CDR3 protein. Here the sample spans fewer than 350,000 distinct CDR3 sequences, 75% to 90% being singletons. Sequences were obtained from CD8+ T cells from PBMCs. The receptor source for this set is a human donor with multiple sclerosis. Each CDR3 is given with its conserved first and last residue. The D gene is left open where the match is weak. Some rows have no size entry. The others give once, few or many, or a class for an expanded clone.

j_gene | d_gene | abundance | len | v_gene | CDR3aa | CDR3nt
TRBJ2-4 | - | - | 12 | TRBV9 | CASSADGNIQYF | TGTGCCAGCAGCGCGGACGGAAACATTCAGTACTTC
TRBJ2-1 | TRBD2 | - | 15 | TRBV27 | CASSLVLLAGVEQFF | TGTGCCAGCAGTTTAGTGTTGCTAGCGGGAGTTGAGCAGTTCTTC
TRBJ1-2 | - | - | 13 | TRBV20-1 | CSARDRSFYGYTF | TGCAGTGCTAGAGACAGGAGTTTCTATGGCTACACCTTC
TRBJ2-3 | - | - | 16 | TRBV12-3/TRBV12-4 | CASSLEAPLSTDTQYF | TGTGCCAGCAGTTTAGAGGCTCCCCTAAGCACAGATACGCAGTATTTT
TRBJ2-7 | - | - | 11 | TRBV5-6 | CASSFAKEQYF | TGTGCCAGCAGCTTCGCCAAAGAGCAGTACTTC
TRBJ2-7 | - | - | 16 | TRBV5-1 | CASSLGWGAVSYEQYF | TGCGCCAGCAGCTTGGGTTGGGGGGCCGTCTCCTACGAGCAGTACTTC
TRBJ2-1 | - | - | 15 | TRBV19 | CATIGVPSSNNEQFF | TGTGCCACCATAGGGGTTCCCTCGTCTAACAATGAGCAGTTCTTC
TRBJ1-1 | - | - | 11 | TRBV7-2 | CASSSGGAAFF | TGTGCCAGCAGCTCGGGGGGGGCAGCTTTCTTT
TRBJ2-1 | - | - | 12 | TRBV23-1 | CASTPKRSEQFF | TGCGCCAGCACCCCTAAGAGGAGTGAGCAGTTCTTC
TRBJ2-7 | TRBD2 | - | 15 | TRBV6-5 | CASSYGASGTYEQYF | TGTGCCAGCAGTTACGGGGCTAGCGGAACCTACGAGCAGTACTTC
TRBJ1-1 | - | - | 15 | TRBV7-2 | CASSFLKGVNTEAFF | TGTGCCAGCAGCTTCCTCAAGGGGGTAAACACTGAAGCTTTCTTT
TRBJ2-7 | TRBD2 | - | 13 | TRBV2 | CATKLAGGYEQYF | TGTGCCACCAAACTAGCGGGAGGGTACGAGCAGTACTTC
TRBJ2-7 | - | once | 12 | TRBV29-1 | CSVEQGPYEQYF | TGCAGCGTTGAACAGGGTCCCTACGAGCAGTACTTC
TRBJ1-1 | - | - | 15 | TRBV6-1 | CASREATGRLTEAFF | TGTGCCAGCAGGGAAGCCACAGGGAGGCTCACTGAAGCTTTCTTT
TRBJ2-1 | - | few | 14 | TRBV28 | CASSLRGRYNEQFF | TGTGCCAGCAGTTTACGGGGGAGGTACAATGAGCAGTTCTTC
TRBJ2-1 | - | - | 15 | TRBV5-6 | CASSLRQWGNNEQFF | TGTGCCAGCAGCTTACGCCAATGGGGTAACAATGAGCAGTTCTTC
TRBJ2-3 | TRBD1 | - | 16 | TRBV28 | CASTTSRGQATDTQYF | TGTGCCAGCACCACCTCTAGGGGGCAAGCTACAGATACGCAGTATTTT
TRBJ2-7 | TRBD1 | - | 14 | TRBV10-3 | CAISDGTGMDGQYF | TGTGCCATCAGTGATGGGACAGGAATGGACGGGCAGTACTTC
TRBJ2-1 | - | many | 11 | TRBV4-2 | CASSQGNEQFF | TGTGCCAGCAGTCAGGGCAATGAGCAGTTCTTC
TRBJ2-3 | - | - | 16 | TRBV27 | CASSPSRGAWTDTQYF | TGTGCCAGCAGTCCCTCTCGGGGGGCGTGGACAGATACGCAGTATTTT
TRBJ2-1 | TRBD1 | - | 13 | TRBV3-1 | CASSQVTGNEQFF | TGTGCCAGCAGCCAAGTGACAGGGAATGAGCAGTTCTTC
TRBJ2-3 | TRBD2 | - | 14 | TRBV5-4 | CASSPSGFTDTQYF | TGTGCCAGCAGCCCTAGCGGTTTCACAGATACGCAGTATTTT
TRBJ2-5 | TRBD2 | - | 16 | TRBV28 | CASSFRTSGSWETQYF | TGTGCCAGCAGTTTCCGGACTAGCGGGAGTTGGGAGACCCAGTACTTC
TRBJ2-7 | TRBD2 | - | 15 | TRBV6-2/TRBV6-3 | CASSGLAGVNYEQYF | TGTGCCAGCAGTGGACTAGCGGGAGTGAACTACGAGCAGTACTTC
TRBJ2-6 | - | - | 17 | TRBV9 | CASSVGGSHSGANVLTF | TGTGCCAGCAGCGTAGGCGGCAGCCACTCTGGGGCCAACGTCCTGACTTTC
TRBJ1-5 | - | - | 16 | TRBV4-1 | CASSQATTGRNQPQHF | TGCGCCAGCAGCCAAGCCACAACAGGGCGCAATCAGCCCCAGCATTTT
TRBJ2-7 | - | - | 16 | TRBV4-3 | CASSQESGLAGYEQYF | TGCGCCAGCAGCCAAGAGAGTGGCTTAGCCGGGTACGAGCAGTACTTC
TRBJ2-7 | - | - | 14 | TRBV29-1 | CSVANRDFSYEQYF | TGCAGCGTGGCCAACAGGGACTTTAGCTACGAGCAGTACTTC
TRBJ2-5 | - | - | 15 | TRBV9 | CASSADRRGQETQYF | TGTGCCAGCAGCGCGGACAGGAGGGGGCAAGAGACCCAGTACTTC